This T cell receptor beta chain was obtained from a study of cytomegalovirus exposure and HLA in healthy donors. In the case of this clone: Its antigen is as yet unknown.

Study-level points and caveats: TCR beta V segments were, for the most part, productive about 87% or about 30% of the time in an earlier analysis.

Trimming took off 3 bases at V and 3 bases at J, with 12 bases between the two ends. Germline V gene sequence: CDR1 SGHTA, CDR2 FQGNSA. The CDR3 has 15 amino acids. The study ran its PCR with 60 Vbeta and 13 Jbeta primers. Sequenced by immunoSEQ multiplex PCR; TCRdb stores in-frame clones only, minus some. The table lists about 79,000 clones, about two thirds of them singletons. The chain has TRBV7-2 and TRBJ1-5, with D possibly matching TRBD1 (6 bases). Material for sequencing was PBMCs. The TCR originated in a man in his sixties in good health and CMV-seronegative. In DNA form, the CDR3 reads TGTGCCAGCAGCTTGCGGGGGCCAGACAATCAGCCCCAGCATTTT. Amino acids: CASSLRGPDNQPQHF. Supplemented by reference TRBV7-2 and TRBJ1-5, the full variable domain reads GAGVSQSPSNKVTEKGKDVELRCDPISGHTALYWYRQSLGQGLEFLIYFQGNSAPDKSGLPSDRFSAERTGGSVSTLTIQRTQQEDSAVYLCASSLRGPDNQPQHFGDGTRLSIL.